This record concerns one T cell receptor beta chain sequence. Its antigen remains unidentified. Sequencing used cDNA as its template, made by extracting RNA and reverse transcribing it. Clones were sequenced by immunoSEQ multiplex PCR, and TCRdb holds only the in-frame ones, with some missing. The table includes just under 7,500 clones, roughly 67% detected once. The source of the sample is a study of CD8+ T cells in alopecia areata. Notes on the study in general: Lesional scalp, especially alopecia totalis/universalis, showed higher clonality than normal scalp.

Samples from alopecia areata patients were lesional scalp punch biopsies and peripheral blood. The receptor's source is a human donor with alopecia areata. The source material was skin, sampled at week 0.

CDR3 sequence (DNA): TGTGCCAGTAGTATCCAGGGGGCAGGCACTGAAGCTTTCTTT. The encoded protein is CASSIQGAGTEAFF. The J gene is TRBJ1-1, the V gene TRBV19; 8 bases are a match to TRBD1. Germline trimming cut 3 bases from V and 4 bases from J; bases unmatched to any gene: 4. CDR1 LNHDA and CDR2 SQIVND come from the germline V gene (reference sequence). This CDR3 is 14 amino acids long.